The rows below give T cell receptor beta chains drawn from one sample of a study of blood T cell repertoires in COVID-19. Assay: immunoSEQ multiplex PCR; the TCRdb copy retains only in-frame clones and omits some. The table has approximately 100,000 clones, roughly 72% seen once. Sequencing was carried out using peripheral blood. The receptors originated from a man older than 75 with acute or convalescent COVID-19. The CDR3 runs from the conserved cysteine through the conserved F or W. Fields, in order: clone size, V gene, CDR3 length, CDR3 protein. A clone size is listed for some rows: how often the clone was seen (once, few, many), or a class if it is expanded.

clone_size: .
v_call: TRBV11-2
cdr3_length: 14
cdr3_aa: CASRTLAGAYEQYF

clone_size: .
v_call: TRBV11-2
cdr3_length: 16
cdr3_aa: CASSSYLLAGSYEQYF

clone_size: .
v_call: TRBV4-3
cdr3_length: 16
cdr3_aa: CASSQGGAGVDGELFF

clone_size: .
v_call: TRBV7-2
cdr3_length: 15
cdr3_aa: CASSLSGRTTDTQYF

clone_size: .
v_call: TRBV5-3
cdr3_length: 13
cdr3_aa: CARSSTPNQPQHF

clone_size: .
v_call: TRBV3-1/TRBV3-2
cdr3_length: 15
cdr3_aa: CASSQEEGGADTQYF

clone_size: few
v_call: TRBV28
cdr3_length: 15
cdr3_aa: CASSLSPGTPDTQYF

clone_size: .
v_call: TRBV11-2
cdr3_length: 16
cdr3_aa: CASSLGQGDGNQPQHF

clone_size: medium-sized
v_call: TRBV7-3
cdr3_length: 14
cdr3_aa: CASSPSAGSTEAFF

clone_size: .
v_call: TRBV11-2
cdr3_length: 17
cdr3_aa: CASSPDRSFISGNTIYF

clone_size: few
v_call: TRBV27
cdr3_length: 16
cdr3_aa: CASTLLGDWGSGELFF

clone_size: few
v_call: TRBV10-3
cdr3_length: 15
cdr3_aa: CAISERLAGDDEQFF

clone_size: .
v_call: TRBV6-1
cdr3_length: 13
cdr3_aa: CASSDLSGRVGFF

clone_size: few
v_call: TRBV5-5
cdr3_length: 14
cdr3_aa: CASSPGVGVYEQYF

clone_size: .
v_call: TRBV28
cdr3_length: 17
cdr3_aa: CASSSTSGRAAKNIQYF

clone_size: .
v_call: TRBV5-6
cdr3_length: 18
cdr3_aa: CASSSRTSGRASSYEQYF

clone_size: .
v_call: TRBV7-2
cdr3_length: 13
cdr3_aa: CASRAGPGRGQFF

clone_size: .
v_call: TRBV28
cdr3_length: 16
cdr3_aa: CASSVNPDRVEETQYF

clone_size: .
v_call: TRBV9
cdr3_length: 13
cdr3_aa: CASSPTGGTEAFF

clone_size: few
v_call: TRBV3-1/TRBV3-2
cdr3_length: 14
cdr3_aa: CASSQVSVDSPLHF

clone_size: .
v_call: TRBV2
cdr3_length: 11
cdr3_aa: CASSEAGGYTF

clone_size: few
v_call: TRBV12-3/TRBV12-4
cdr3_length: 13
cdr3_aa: CASRQEGRQPQHF

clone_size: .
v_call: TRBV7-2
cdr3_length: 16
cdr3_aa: CASSLISSGTVYEQYF

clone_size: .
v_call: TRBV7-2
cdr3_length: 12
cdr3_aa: CASSLERSEQFF